Below are 32 T cell receptor beta chains sequenced from a single sample in a study of blood T cell repertoires in COVID-19 (dated by TCRdb to the early 2020s). Library method: the immunoSEQ multiplex PCR assay. TCRdb carries this immuneACCESS record with in-frame sequences only. Its versions omit some clonotypes, under half of them owing to an unresolved V gene in the studies checked, with the rest unexplained. Within this sample are roughly 49,000 clones, with 90% to 95% of them counted one time only. The ten largest account for more than 9.5% of the sample. The sample comprised peripheral blood. The receptor source for this set is a woman of 80 years or more with acute or convalescent COVID-19.

This sequence joins TRBV3-1 (or the pseudogene TRBV3-2) and TRBJ1-4; no clear D. CDR1 LGHDT and CDR2 YNNKEL come from the germline V gene (reference sequence). Trimming cost V 0 bases and J 10 bases, with 15 bases left between them. The length of the CDR3 is 15 residues. CDR3 loop: CASSQDWWSGGKLFF. CDR3 bases: TGTGCCAGCAGCCAAGATTGGTGGTCGGGAGGAAAACTGTTTTTT.

The genes are TRBV18 and TRBJ2-7; possible D gene TRBD2, 5 bases. CDR3 length equals 14 residues. Trimming took 0 bases from V and 7 from J, leaving 13 bases between them. Germline CDR1 KGHSH, CDR2 LQKENI. The CDR3 spells CASSPPSQRWEQYF. CDR3 DNA sequence: TGTGCCAGCTCACCACCGTCCCAGCGGTGGGAGCAGTACTTC.

This clone was observed a few times. The V and J genes are TRBV7-9 and TRBJ2-1; the match to TRBD2 covers 8 bases. This CDR3 has 15 residues. The V segment lost 6 bases and the J segment 0 bases; nucleotides outside the gene matches: 4. Germline CDR1 is SEHNR and CDR2 is FQNEAQ (reference sequence). The CDR3 protein is CASSLSGSSYNEQFF. The CDR3, as DNA: TGTGCCAGCAGTTTGAGCGGGAGCTCCTACAATGAGCAGTTCTTC.

The chain recombines TRBV5-1 with TRBJ2-1; perhaps TRBD2 as D (6 bases). The CDR3 totals 15 residues. Per the germline V gene, CDR1 is SGHRS and CDR2 is YFSETQ. Trimming took off 4 bases at V and 9 bases at J, with 20 bases between the two ends. In DNA form, the CDR3 reads TGCGCCAGCAGCCCGAGGACGGGAGAGGGCGCTGAGCAGTTCTTC. Encoded protein: CASSPRTGEGAEQFF.

The chain has TRBV23-1 and TRBJ1-1; possibly TRBD1 for D (5 bases). TRBV23-1 is an open reading frame, and its role is uncertain. This CDR3 has 12 residues. V gave up 8 bases and J gave up 1 base, with 8 bases separating them. DNA for the CDR3: TGCGCCAGCTATACAGGGAACACTGAAGCTTTCTTT. Translation gives CASYTGNTEAFF.

This clone was detected once. The V and J genes are TRBV18 and TRBJ1-1, with a weak D call TRBD1 (6 bases). The germline gives CDR1 KGHSH, CDR2 LQKENI. Trimming took 3 bases from V and 0 from J, leaving 14 bases between them. The length of the CDR3 is 16 residues. As DNA, the CDR3 is TGTGCCAGCTCACCGCAAAGGACAGATATGAACACTGAAGCTTTCTTT. It translates to CASSPQRTDMNTEAFF.

The chain combines TRBV7-2 with TRBJ1-2; tentative D call: TRBD1 (6 bases). The CDR3 runs to 15 residues. The germline V and J ends were trimmed by 2 bases and 6 bases, with 16 bases remaining between them. Germline values: CDR1 SGHTA, CDR2 FQGNSA. CDR3 loop: CASSLSSTYRDGYTF. In nucleotides, the CDR3 is TGTGCCAGCAGCTTATCGAGTACCTACAGGGATGGCTACACCTTC.

The chain links TRBV28 to TRBJ2-6; tentative D call: TRBD1 (5 bases). The CDR3 runs 18 residues. Trimming shortened V by 4 bases and J by 0 bases, and 16 bases separated the two germline ends. Per germline, CDR1 MDHEN and CDR2 SYDVKM. DNA of the CDR3: TGTGCCAGCAGTTCCCCACCAGGGATTGGCTCTGGGGCCAACGTCCTGACTTTC. It is translated as CASSSPPGIGSGANVLTF.

The chain couples TRBV3-1 (or the pseudogene TRBV3-2) to TRBJ1-4; D unresolved. Germline loops: CDR1 LGHDT, CDR2 YNNKEL (reference sequence). V dropped 1 base and J dropped 1 base, with 7 bases sitting between them. This CDR3 region has 15 residues. CDR3 coding DNA: TGTGCCAGCAGCCAAGGCGGTGTAACTAATGAAAAACTGTTTTTT. Its translation: CASSQGGVTNEKLFF.

The chain couples TRBV4-2 to TRBJ2-7; D perhaps matches TRBD2 (5 bases). V was shortened by 1 base and J by 7 bases, with 11 bases between the two germline ends. This CDR3 region has 13 residues. The germline gives CDR1 LGHNA, CDR2 YNFKEQ. CDR3 loop: CASSQADRGEQYF. The CDR3 DNA is TGTGCCAGCAGCCAAGCTGACCGAGGGGAGCAGTACTTC.

The rearrangement links TRBV7-2 to TRBJ2-5; D is undetermined. The germline V gene has CDR1 SGHTA and CDR2 FQGNSA. The CDR3 has 13 residues. V shed 4 bases and J shed 4 bases, with 10 bases lying between them. The CDR3 region is CASSSAGRETQYF. CDR3 coding DNA: TGTGCCAGCAGCTCCGCTGGCCGAGAGACCCAGTACTTC.

The chain carries TRBV24-1 and TRBJ1-5; D possibly corresponds to TRBD1 (5 bases). Between the trimmed V and J ends, which lost 3 bases and 7 bases, there was a span of 18 bases. The germline gives CDR1 KGHDR, CDR2 SFDVKD. The CDR3 is 16 residues long. CDR3 amino acids: CATSDGAFGGRQPQHF. CDR3 sequence (DNA): TGTGCCACCAGTGATGGAGCTTTCGGGGGTAGGCAGCCCCAGCATTTT.

The chain links TRBV11-3 to TRBJ2-5; 8 bases are shared with TRBD2. The length of the CDR3 is 16 residues. Germline V gene sequence: CDR1 SGHNT, CDR2 YENEEA. The trim removed 1 base at V and 7 bases at J, leaving 11 bases unmatched. CDR3 nucleotides: TGTGCCAGCAGCTTAGGGGGAGGGACTAGTCGATCGACCCAGTACTTC. The encoded protein is CASSLGGGTSRSTQYF. The full variable domain, in which reference TRBV11-3 and TRBJ2-5 provide the parts outside the CDR3, is EAGVVQSPRYKIIEKKQPVAFWCNPISGHNTLYWYLQNLGQGPELLIRYENEEAVDDSQLPKDRFSAERLKGVDSTLKIQPAELGDSAVYLCASSLGGGTSRSTQYFGPGTRLLVL.

This clone was recorded a few times. The chain uses TRBV4-3 and TRBJ1-1, with TRBD1 identical over 8 bases. Germline CDR1 and CDR2: LGHNA and YSLEER. V shed 0 bases, J shed 4 bases, and the junction held 13 bases outside the gene matches. The CDR3 runs 18 residues. For the CDR3, the DNA is TGCGCCAGCAGCCAAGATCTCCCGGCAGGGGGCTTGACCACTGAAGCTTTCTTT. This gives the protein CASSQDLPAGGLTTEAFF.

This clone has a single count. This chain's CDR3 is CASSQEPRLSGGFYEQYF. CDR3 coding DNA: TGTGCCAGCAGCCAAGAGCCGCGCCTTAGCGGGGGATTTTACGAGCAGTACTTC. This chain uses TRBV14 with TRBJ2-7, with 9 positions matching TRBD2. CDR1 is SGHDN, CDR2 FVKESK, per germline. The trim removed 0 bases at V and 4 bases at J, leaving 13 bases unmatched. CDR3 length equals 18 residues.

This chain links TRBV2 with TRBJ2-1; maybe TRBD2 (6 bases). This CDR3 comprises 13 residues. V dropped 1 base and J dropped 6 bases, with 7 bases sitting between them. Germline CDR1 SNHLY, CDR2 FYNNEI. CDR3 nucleotides: TGTGCCAGCAGTGAAGGGACTATCAATGAGCAGTTCTTC. As protein: CASSEGTINEQFF. Complete variable domain (other parts from reference TRBV2 and TRBJ2-1): EPEVTQTPSHQVTQMGQEVILRCVPISNHLYFYWYRQILGQKVEFLVSFYNNEISEKSEIFDDQFSVERPDGSNFTLKIRSTKLEDSAMYFCASSEGTINEQFFGPGTRLTVL.

The V call is TRBV15, the J call TRBJ2-7; possible D gene TRBD1, 6 bases. V lost 4 bases, J lost 1 base, and 14 bases lay in between. CDR1 LNHNV and CDR2 YYDKDF come from the germline V gene (reference sequence). CDR3 length equals 15 residues. The CDR3 region is CATSNRDTLSYEQYF. The CDR3 region has the DNA TGTGCCACCAGCAACCGGGACACCCTTTCCTACGAGCAGTACTTC.

The genes are TRBV9 and TRBJ2-6; 11 bases agree with TRBD2. Germline V CDR1 and CDR2: SGDLS, YYNGEE. This CDR3 comprises 18 residues. With 3 bases clipped from V and 2 bases from J, the junction kept 7 bases outside the gene matches. DNA for the CDR3: TGTGCCAGCAGCGCGGGACTAGCGGCCGTGACTGGGGCCAACGTCCTGACTTTC. The encoded protein is CASSAGLAAVTGANVLTF.

This chain uses TRBV18 with TRBJ1-4, with D hard to call. With 1 base removed from V and 7 bases from J, the gap between germline ends came to 13 bases. CDR1 and CDR2 (germline): KGHSH, LQKENI. There are 15 residues in the CDR3. The CDR3 DNA reads as TGTGCCAGCTCACCACGTGGTAGCCTTAGTGAAAAACTGTTTTTT. Protein: CASSPRGSLSEKLFF.

The chain is built from TRBV6-5 and TRBJ1-6; TRBD1 is a possible D gene (5 bases). The CDR3 is made up of 15 amino acids. Trimming removed 0 bases from V and 11 bases from J, with 14 bases in between. CDR1 and CDR2 (germline): MNHEY, SVGAGI. The CDR3 coding sequence is TGTGCCAGCAGTTACTCGACGCAGGGAGGTCCACCCCTCCACTTT. It yields the protein CASSYSTQGGPPLHF.

By share, this clone ranks as medium-sized (0.01 to 0.1%). The chain uses TRBV7-9 and TRBJ2-2; 11 positions agree with TRBD1. J lost 5 bases, V lost 5 bases, and 13 bases had no gene match. Germline lookup yields CDR1 SEHNR and CDR2 FQNEAQ (reference sequence). CDR3 length: 18 residues. CDR3: CASSPPGGQGAGTGELFF. CDR3 nucleotides: TGTGCCAGCAGCCCCCCGGGCGGACAGGGGGCGGGGACCGGGGAGCTGTTTTTT.

This clone was picked up a small number of times. The chain links TRBV6-6 to TRBJ2-7, with 7 bases lining up with TRBD1. The germline V gene encodes CDR1 MNHNY and CDR2 SVGAGI (reference sequence). CDR3 length: 15 residues. J lost 4 bases, V lost 2 bases, and 8 bases had no gene match. The CDR3 region is CASSYPTQGVYEQYF. The CDR3 bases are TGTGCCAGCAGTTACCCTACCCAGGGGGTTTACGAGCAGTACTTC.

The chain is built from TRBV7-8 and TRBJ2-1, with TRBD2 matching 8 bases. The trim removed 3 bases at V and 4 bases at J, leaving 5 bases unmatched. CDR1 and CDR2 from the germline V gene are SGHVS and FQNEAQ. The CDR3 runs to 15 residues. DNA of the CDR3: TGTGCCAGCAGCTTGGTGGGCGGGAGGTACAATGAGCAGTTCTTC. The encoded protein is CASSLVGGRYNEQFF.

The J gene is TRBJ1-2, the V gene TRBV10-3; 11 bases are shared with TRBD1. CDR1 ENHRY and CDR2 SYGVKD come from the germline V gene. Trimming removed 2 bases from V and 2 bases from J; junction bases left unmatched: 4. CDR3 length: 16 amino acids. Written as DNA, the CDR3 is TGTGCCATCAGTGAGGCCGGGACAGGGGGAAACTATGGCTACACCTTC. This encodes CAISEAGTGGNYGYTF.

The CDR3 region has the DNA TGCGCCAGCAGCCAAGATGGGGGGATCGGTGAAGCTTTCTTT. The encoded protein is CASSQDGGIGEAFF. This rearrangement joins TRBV4-3 to TRBJ1-1; D is perhaps TRBD1 (5 bases). Germline V gene lookup returns CDR1 LGHNA and CDR2 YSLEER. V was pared by 0 bases and J by 7 bases, with 12 bases between. The CDR3 spans 14 residues.

This chain links TRBV30 with TRBJ2-3; no firm D call. Germline assignment: CDR1 GTSNPN and CDR2 SVGIG (reference sequence). V lost 4 bases and J 3 bases, leaving 8 bases between the germline ends. The CDR3 contains 12 residues. In DNA form, the CDR3 reads TGTGCCTGGAATATACGGACAGATACGCAGTATTTT. Translation gives CAWNIRTDTQYF. Full variable domain (outside the CDR3, taken from reference TRBV30 and TRBJ2-3): SQTIHQWPATLVQPVGSPLSLECTVEGTSNPNLYWYRQAAGRGLQLLFYSVGIGQISSEVPQNLSASRPQDRQFILSSKKLLLSDSGFYLCAWNIRTDTQYFGPGTRLTVL.

The chain has TRBV25-1 and TRBJ1-4, with a possible D match to TRBD1 (5 bases). V dropped 6 bases and J dropped 3 bases, with 8 bases sitting between them. The length of the CDR3 is 13 residues. In germline, CDR1 is MGHDK, CDR2 SYGVNS. The CDR3 DNA sequence: TGTGCCAGCAGGGGGCAGGCTAATGAAAAACTGTTTTTT. This sequence encodes CASRGQANEKLFF.

This chain links TRBV28 with TRBJ1-6; D not certain. Trimming shortened V by 6 bases and J by 2 bases, and 14 bases separated the two germline ends. This CDR3 has 16 amino acids. Germline V gene sequence: CDR1 MDHEN, CDR2 SYDVKM. The CDR3 region is CASSLRSPTYNSPLHF. The CDR3, as DNA: TGTGCCAGCAGCCTTAGAAGCCCAACCTATAATTCACCCCTCCACTTT.

The rearrangement links TRBV5-6 to TRBJ1-1; tentative D call: TRBD1 (6 bases). V was pared by 4 bases and J by 6 bases, with 22 bases between. Germline V CDR1 and CDR2: SGHDT, YYEEEE. The CDR3 consists of 16 residues. DNA of the CDR3: TGTGCCAGCAGCCTACGGACAGTTGGAATTGGCTCTGAAGCTTTCTTT. Its translation: CASSLRTVGIGSEAFF.

The chain employs TRBV12-3 or TRBV12-4 and TRBJ1-2; a possible D gene is TRBD1 (6 bases). The CDR3 contains 13 residues. Deletions cut 3 bases from V and 8 bases from J, with 13 bases between. The CDR3 here is CASSLTDSSGYTF. For the CDR3, the DNA is TGTGCCAGCAGTTTGACGGACAGCTCGGGCTACACCTTC.

J is TRBJ2-7 and V is TRBV7-2; 8 bases are shared with TRBD1. The CDR3 extends over 14 amino acids. Germline V gene data show CDR1 as SGHTA and CDR2 as FQGNSA. The trim removed 6 bases at V and 3 bases at J, leaving 7 bases unmatched. The CDR3 nucleotides read TGTGCCAGCAGAGGACAGGGTGGGATCTACGAGCAGTACTTC. Protein sequence: CASRGQGGIYEQYF.

This chain connects TRBV7-2 to TRBJ1-2; D is perhaps TRBD1 (6 bases). CDR1 is SGHTA and CDR2 is FQGNSA in the germline V gene. The CDR3 has 14 amino acids. V lost 1 base and J 5 bases, leaving 11 bases between the germline ends. In nucleotides, the CDR3 is TGTGCCAGCAGCTTAGGTCAGGGGCTTTATGGCTACACCTTC. Translated, it gives CASSLGQGLYGYTF.